A selection of T cell receptor beta chains follows, all from one sample in a study of CDR3 diversity in severe acne. TCRdb re-called the PCR reads with MiXCR, one entry per CDR3 protein. The table records roughly 100,000 distinct CDR3 sequences, roughly 51% of them present only once. The sequenced sample was blood. Receptors were obtained from a male donor with acne. The CDR3 runs from the conserved cysteine through the conserved F or W. Each record gives: clone size, D gene, J gene, V gene, CDR3 DNA, CDR3 protein. A D gene is named only where the DNA matches it firmly. The size field is filled for only some rows; it gives once, few, many or a size class.

>many|NA|TRBJ2-3|TRBV20-1
TGCAGTGCTAGAGATCAAGGAACGGGTACGCAGTATTTT
CSARDQGTGTQYF
>NA|NA|TRBJ2-7|TRBV2
TGTGCCACCAGTGATGGGGACCAAATGTGGGGAAACTACGAGCAGTACTTC
CATSDGDQMWGNYEQYF
>NA|NA|TRBJ2-2|TRBV7-9
TGTGCCAGCAGCTCAAACAGGGCGGCGGGGAAGAACACCGGGGAGCTGTTTTTT
CASSSNRAAGKNTGELFF
>NA|TRBD1|TRBJ1-1|TRBV12-3/TRBV12-4
TGTGCCAGCAGTTTATGGAATGACCGGGACAGGGACAATGCTGAAGCTTTCTTT
CASSLWNDRDRDNAEAFF
>many|TRBD2|TRBJ2-5|TRBV5-1
TGCGCCAGCAGCCCGGGACTAGCGGGAGAAGAGACCCAGTACTTC
CASSPGLAGEETQYF
>once|NA|TRBJ1-6|TRBV20-1
TGCAGTGCTAGGAGACCCGGGACATCCAAGACTAGATATAATTCATCCCTCCACTTT
CSARRPGTSKTRYNSSLHF
>NA|NA|TRBJ2-5|TRBV28
TGTGCCAGCGAGGGGAGCAGAGGAAGATCGTACCAAGAGACCCAGTACTTC
CASEGSRGRSYQETQYF
>few|TRBD2|TRBJ2-3|TRBV27
TGTGCCAGCACCCGACTAGCGGCTAGCACAGATACGCAGTATTTT
CASTRLAASTDTQYF
>many|NA|TRBJ1-5|TRBV29-1
TGCAGCATTGCGGACGTGGGATATCAGCCCCAGCATTTT
CSIADVGYQPQHF
>few|NA|TRBJ2-6|TRBV2
TGTGCCAGTACACCGAGCTCTGGGGCCAACGTCCTGACTTTC
CASTPSSGANVLTF
>NA|TRBD1|TRBJ2-7|TRBV2
TGTGCCAGCACGACAGGGGCGGTTCACGAGCAGTACTTC
CASTTGAVHEQYF
>many|TRBD2|TRBJ2-1|TRBV20-1
TGCAGTGCTAGAGGGGAGCGGGAGGGTTACAATGAGCAGTTCTTC
CSARGEREGYNEQFF
>NA|TRBD1|TRBJ2-1|TRBV19
TGTGCCAGTACCGGGACAGGGGCCTACAATGAGCAGTTCTTC
CASTGTGAYNEQFF
>few|NA|TRBJ2-7|TRBV29-1
TGCAGCGTTCAGGGGGGGGAGCAGTACTTC
CSVQGGEQYF
>once|NA|TRBJ2-7|TRBV7-9
TGTGCCAGCAGCTTAGAAGACAGGTTTCCCTACGAGCAGTACTTC
CASSLEDRFPYEQYF
>NA|NA|TRBJ2-7|TRBV9
TGTGCCAGCAGCGTAGAGGGTACATCTTGGAACGAGCAGTACTTC
CASSVEGTSWNEQYF
>NA|NA|TRBJ1-1|TRBV7-9
TGTGCCAGCAGCTTATTGCCACCGAACACTGAAGCTTTCTTT
CASSLLPPNTEAFF
>NA|NA|TRBJ2-7|TRBV7-3
TGTGCCAGCAGCTTAGAAGTGATCGCGAACGAGCAGTACTTC
CASSLEVIANEQYF
>few|NA|TRBJ1-1|TRBV7-9
TGTGCCAGCAGCTTAGTCGGACCGGCATCACCTGAAGCTTTCTTT
CASSLVGPASPEAFF
>once|NA|TRBJ2-5|TRBV25-1
TGTGCCGGCAGTGAACCCCGACTGGGTTTAAACTTC
CAGSEPRLGLNF
>few|NA|TRBJ1-1|TRBV2
TGTGCCAGCAGTGAACTCAGAGTCGGCCCTGAAGCTTTCTTT
CASSELRVGPEAFF
>NA|TRBD1|TRBJ2-3|TRBV29-1
TGCAGCCAACGACAGGGGGACGGATACACAGATACGCAGTATTTT
CSQRQGDGYTDTQYF
>NA|NA|TRBJ1-1|TRBV29-1
TGCAGCGTCGCAGTGAACACTGAAGCTTTCTTT
CSVAVNTEAFF
>many|NA|TRBJ2-5|TRBV15
TGTGCCACCAGCAGTGAGCCCCCGGGACAACAAGAGACCCAGTACTTC
CATSSEPPGQQETQYF
>NA|NA|TRBJ2-3|TRBV20-1
TGCAGTGCTAGAGATGGCGGTTACACAGATACGCAGTATTTT
CSARDGGYTDTQYF
>NA|NA|TRBJ2-3|TRBV6-4
TGTGCCAGTTCCAAGCGGCCTGAGGATACGCAGTATTTT
CASSKRPEDTQYF
>medium-sized|NA|TRBJ1-5|TRBV20-1
TGCAGTGCCCGGGGTACTCAGCCCCAGCATTTT
CSARGTQPQHF
>many|TRBD1|TRBJ1-2|TRBV5-1
TGCGCCAGCAGCGCCTTACCGGGACAGGGGGCTCAGGGCTACACCTTC
CASSALPGQGAQGYTF
>NA|NA|TRBJ2-5|TRBV7-7
TGTGCTAGCAGCTTAACAGGGCGGGCCTCGGAGACCCAGTACTTC
CASSLTGRASETQYF
>many|NA|TRBJ2-2|TRBV29-1
TGCAGCGTTGAAGGGGGCCGCTTACAACCCGGGGAGCTGTTTTTT
CSVEGGRLQPGELFF
>NA|NA|TRBJ2-5|TRBV20-1
TGCAGTGCTAGAGGGGACACTCTCCAAGAGACCCAGTACTTC
CSARGDTLQETQYF
>many|NA|TRBJ1-1|TRBV5-8
TGTGCCAGCAGCTTGGGTGGGGCAGCGATGAACACTGAAGCTTTCTTT
CASSLGGAAMNTEAFF
>NA|NA|TRBJ2-7|TRBV27
TGTGCCAGCAGCACAGGACCGCACTACGAGCAGTACTTC
CASSTGPHYEQYF
>NA|NA|TRBJ2-7|TRBV9
TGTGCCAGCAGCGTAGGAAAGGGAGGTGTAGACTACGAGCAGTACTTC
CASSVGKGGVDYEQYF
>NA|TRBD1|TRBJ1-5|TRBV19
TGTGCCAGTAGTACCTGGGACAGGGCGGCCTTGCCCCAGCATTTT
CASSTWDRAALPQHF
>NA|TRBD2|TRBJ2-1|TRBV6-1
TGTGCCAGCAGAGCACTAGCGGTCTCCTACAATGAGCAGTTCTTC
CASRALAVSYNEQFF
>NA|TRBD2|TRBJ2-7|TRBV15
TGTGCCACCAGCAGACCTAGCGGGAGCTCCTACGAGCAGTACTTC
CATSRPSGSSYEQYF
>many|TRBD1|TRBJ2-1|TRBV6-5
TGTGCCAGCAGTTCAGGGGGCTCCTACAATGAGCAGTTCTTC
CASSSGGSYNEQFF
>few|TRBD1|TRBJ1-1|TRBV6-6
TGTGCCAGCAGTCAGTACTGGACAGGGGATTCACTGAACACTGAAGCTTTCTTT
CASSQYWTGDSLNTEAFF
>NA|NA|TRBJ1-6|TRBV7-6
TGTGCCAGCAGCTTAGACTGGTCGGGGAATTCACCCCTCCACTTT
CASSLDWSGNSPLHF
>NA|NA|TRBJ1-1|TRBV19
TGTGCCAGTAGTGGAAGCTCCACTGAAGCTTTCTTT
CASSGSSTEAFF
>NA|TRBD1|TRBJ2-2|TRBV20-1
TGCAGTGCTTGGACAGGGAGACACGGGGAGCTGTTTTTT
CSAWTGRHGELFF
>many|NA|TRBJ2-7|TRBV27
TGTGCCAGCAGTTTAGATGCTTTCAACTACGAGCAGTACTTC
CASSLDAFNYEQYF
>NA|NA|TRBJ2-2|TRBV20-1
TGCAGTGCTAGGGATCCGAACACCGGGGAGCTGTTTTTT
CSARDPNTGELFF
>NA|NA|TRBJ1-1|TRBV2
TGTGCCAGCAGTGAGATGACAGTGAACACTGAAGCTTTCTTT
CASSEMTVNTEAFF
>NA|NA|TRBJ1-2|TRBV7-9
TGTGCCAGCAGCTTAACGGGGGCAGATGGCTACACCTTC
CASSLTGADGYTF
>NA|TRBD2|TRBJ2-7|TRBV9
TGTGCCAGCAGCCATGCTAGCGGGAGGGCCTCCTACGAGCAGTACTTC
CASSHASGRASYEQYF
>NA|NA|TRBJ1-4|TRBV25-1
TGTGCCAGCAGTTTATCGTGGCAGGGCGAACTGTTTTTT
CASSLSWQGELFF
>NA|TRBD1|TRBJ1-5|TRBV9
TGTGCCAGCAGCTTAGACGACAGGGATCAGCCCCAGCATTTT
CASSLDDRDQPQHF
>few|TRBD1|TRBJ1-2|TRBV12-3/TRBV12-4
TGTGCCAGCACCCCAGGGGGGGCAGCTCCCGGTTACTATGGCTACACCTTC
CASTPGGAAPGYYGYTF
>few|NA|TRBJ1-5|TRBV20-1
TGCAGTTGGACGGGGCCCAATCAGCCCCAGCATTTT
CSWTGPNQPQHF
>many|NA|TRBJ2-3|TRBV6-5
TGTGCCAGCAGTTACTCAGGGGTCCCAGATACGCAGTATTTT
CASSYSGVPDTQYF
>few|TRBD1|TRBJ1-3|TRBV19
TGTGCCAGTAGAAGGGATGGGACAGCCATCTCTGGAAACACCATATATTTT
CASRRDGTAISGNTIYF
>NA|TRBD1|TRBJ1-2|TRBV30
TGTGCCTGGGGACAGGGTGGCAGCTATGGCTACACCTTC
CAWGQGGSYGYTF
>medium-sized|TRBD1|TRBJ2-1|TRBV10-3
TGTGCCATTCAGGGGGCGGTCTACAATGAGCAGTTCTTC
CAIQGAVYNEQFF